In this sample, the clone carrying this T cell receptor beta chain turned up many times. This entry belongs to a study of T cells in Graves' hyperthyroidism and ophthalmopathy. Per germline, CDR1 SQVTM and CDR2 ANQGSEA. V lost 5 bases and J 5 bases, leaving 9 bases between the germline ends. CDR3 length: 11 residues. What was amplified from RNA transcripts were TCR beta CDR3 regions. The TCR CDR3 first-round RT-PCR relied on the HTBI primer set. TCRdb re-called the multiplex PCR reads through MiXCR, storing one row per CDR3 protein. The sample includes approximately 34,000 distinct CDR3 sequences, 52% of them seen just once.

The chain employs TRBV29-1 and TRBJ2-5, with D unclear. This TCR derives from a woman aged 40 to 49 with Graves' ophthalmopathy. Sequenced material: blood. Here the CDR3 DNA reads TGCAGCGTTAGGCTCGTGGAGACCCAGTACTTC. Its translation is CSVRLVETQYF.